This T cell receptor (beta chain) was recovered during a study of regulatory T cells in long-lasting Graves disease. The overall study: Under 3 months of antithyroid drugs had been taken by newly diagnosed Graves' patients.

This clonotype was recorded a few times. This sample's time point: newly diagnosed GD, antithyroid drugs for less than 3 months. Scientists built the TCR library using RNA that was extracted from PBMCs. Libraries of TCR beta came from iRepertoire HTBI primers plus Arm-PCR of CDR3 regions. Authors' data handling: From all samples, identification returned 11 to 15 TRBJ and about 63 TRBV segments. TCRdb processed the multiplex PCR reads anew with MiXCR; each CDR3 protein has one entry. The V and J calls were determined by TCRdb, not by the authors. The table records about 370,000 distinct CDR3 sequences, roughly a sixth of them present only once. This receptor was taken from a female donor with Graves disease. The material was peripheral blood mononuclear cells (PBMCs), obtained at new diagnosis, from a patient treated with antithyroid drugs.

CDR3 sequence: CSARDLGLAGGGGETQYF. CDR3 sequence (DNA): TGCAGTGCTAGAGATTTGGGACTAGCGGGAGGGGGGGGAGAGACCCAGTACTTC. The chain combines TRBV20-1 with TRBJ2-5; 16 nucleotides match TRBD2. The germline gives CDR1 DFQATT, CDR2 SNEGSKA (reference sequence). This CDR3 region has 18 residues. J gave up 4 bases and V 0 bases, and 8 bases lay outside the gene matches.